This T cell receptor (beta chain) was recovered during a study of human thymus T cells. Clones were read by immunoSEQ multiplex PCR, and TCRdb kept only the in-frame ones, dropping some. The sample has fewer than 55,000 clones, around 94% seen once. Study-wide points: Thymic and blood repertoires appeared to display a bias in their usage of V and J genes.

On this clone itself: Its antigen is unidentified.

V was trimmed by 4 bases and J by 5 bases, leaving 14 bases between them. The CDR3 covers 14 residues. Per the germline V gene, CDR1 is ENHRY and CDR2 is SYGVKD. Corrective surgery for congenital heart defects was being performed on the healthy Finnish infants who served as donors. Blood DNA came from all available leukocytes, not a fixed cell number. The chain uses TRBV10-3 and TRBJ1-1; weak D call: TRBD1 (5 bases). What was sequenced was blood. This receptor was identified in a boy under two years old with a congenital heart defect but otherwise immunologically healthy. CDR3 bases: TGTGCCATCAGTGGGGGAGGGACTAGAACTGAAGCTTTCTTT. Amino acids: CAISGGGTRTEAFF.